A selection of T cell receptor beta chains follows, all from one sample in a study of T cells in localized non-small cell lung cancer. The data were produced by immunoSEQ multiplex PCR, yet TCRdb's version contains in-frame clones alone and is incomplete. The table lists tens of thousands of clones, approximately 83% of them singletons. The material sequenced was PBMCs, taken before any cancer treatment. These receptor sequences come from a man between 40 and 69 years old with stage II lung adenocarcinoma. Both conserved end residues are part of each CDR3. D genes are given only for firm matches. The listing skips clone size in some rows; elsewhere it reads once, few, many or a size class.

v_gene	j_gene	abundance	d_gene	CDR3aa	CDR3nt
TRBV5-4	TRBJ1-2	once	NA	CASSRPGRLYTF	TGTGCCAGCAGCCGACCCGGCAGGCTCTACACCTTC
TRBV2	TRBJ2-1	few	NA	CASSESPGVYNEQFF	TGTGCCAGCAGTGAATCCCCGGGAGTGTACAATGAGCAGTTCTTC
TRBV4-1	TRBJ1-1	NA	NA	CASSQDPRTPRSTEAFF	TGCGCCAGCAGCCAAGATCCCCGGACTCCCCGGTCTACTGAAGCTTTCTTT
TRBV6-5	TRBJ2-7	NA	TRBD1	CASSYSRTGDSYEQYF	TGTGCCAGCAGTTACTCGAGGACAGGAGATTCCTACGAGCAGTACTTC
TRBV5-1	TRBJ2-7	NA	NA	CASSLVGPREQYF	TGCGCCAGCAGCTTGGTGGGCCCCCGGGAGCAGTACTTC
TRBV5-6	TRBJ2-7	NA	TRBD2	CASRGGYDEQYF	TGTGCCAGCCGCGGGGGATACGACGAGCAGTACTTC
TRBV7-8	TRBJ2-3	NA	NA	CASSRGLARPKNTYTDTQYF	TGTGCCAGCAGCCGGGGGCTAGCGAGACCCAAGAACACTTACACAGATACGCAGTATTTT
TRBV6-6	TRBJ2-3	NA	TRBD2	CASSYSAGDTQYF	TGTGCCAGCAGTTACTCAGCGGGGGATACGCAGTATTTT
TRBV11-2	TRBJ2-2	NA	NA	CASSFDWTGELFF	TGTGCCAGCAGCTTCGACTGGACCGGGGAGCTGTTTTTT
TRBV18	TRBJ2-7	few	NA	CASSPLGRQGDEQYF	TGTGCCAGCTCACCCCTGGGACGGCAAGGCGACGAGCAGTACTTC
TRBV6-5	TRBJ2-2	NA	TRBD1	CASNPTGGRTGELFF	TGTGCCAGCAACCCGACAGGGGGCCGCACCGGGGAGCTGTTTTTT
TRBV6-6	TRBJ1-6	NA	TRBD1	CASSYTGQYNSPLHF	TGTGCCAGCAGTTACACGGGACAGTATAATTCACCCCTCCACTTT
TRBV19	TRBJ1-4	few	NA	CASSMVGFGEKLFF	TGTGCCAGTAGTATGGTGGGGTTCGGGGAAAAACTGTTTTTT
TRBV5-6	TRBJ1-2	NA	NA	CASSRRLDRNYGYTF	TGTGCCAGCAGTCGCCGATTAGACAGGAACTATGGCTACACCTTC
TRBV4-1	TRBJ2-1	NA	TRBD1	CASSQDRVNEQFF	TGCGCCAGCAGCCAGGACAGGGTCAATGAGCAGTTCTTC
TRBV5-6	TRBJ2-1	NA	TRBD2	CASSGELAGYYNEQFF	TGTGCCAGCAGCGGAGAACTAGCGGGATACTACAATGAGCAGTTCTTC
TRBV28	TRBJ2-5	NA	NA	CASSSIGTSQETQYF	TGTGCCAGCAGCTCTATCGGGACGTCGCAAGAGACCCAGTACTTC
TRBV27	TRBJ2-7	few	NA	CASSSSRTSYEQYF	TGTGCCAGCAGTTCCTCTAGGACATCCTACGAGCAGTACTTC
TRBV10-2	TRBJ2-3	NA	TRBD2	CASRGGGTDTQYF	TGCGCCAGCCGGGGGGGTGGCACAGATACGCAGTATTTT
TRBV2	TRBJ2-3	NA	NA	CASSVRGEQYF	TGTGCCAGCAGTGTCAGGGGAGAGCAGTATTTT
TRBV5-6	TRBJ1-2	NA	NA	CASSLFGGSTFNYGYTF	TGTGCCAGCAGCTTGTTCGGGGGCTCTACGTTCAACTATGGCTACACCTTC
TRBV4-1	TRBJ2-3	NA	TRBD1	CASSQDLGTGSTDTQYF	TGCGCCAGCAGCCAAGATCTGGGGACAGGGAGCACAGATACGCAGTATTTT
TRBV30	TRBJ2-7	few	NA	CAWTREYEQYF	TGTGCCTGGACCCGGGAGTACGAGCAGTACTTC
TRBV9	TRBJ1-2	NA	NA	CASSDSEGYTF	TGTGCCAGCAGCGACTCTGAAGGCTACACCTTC
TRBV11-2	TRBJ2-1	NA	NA	CASSLGTTETNEQFF	TGTGCCAGCAGCTTAGGGACAACAGAAACCAATGAGCAGTTCTTC
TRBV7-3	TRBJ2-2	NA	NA	CASSVNTGELFF	TGTGCCAGCAGCGTTAACACCGGGGAGCTGTTTTTT
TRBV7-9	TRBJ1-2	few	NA	CASSSRGPYGYTF	TGTGCCAGCAGCTCACGAGGGCCCTATGGCTACACCTTC
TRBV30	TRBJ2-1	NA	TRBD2	CAWKAGGAYNEQFF	TGTGCCTGGAAAGCGGGGGGGGCCTACAATGAGCAGTTCTTC
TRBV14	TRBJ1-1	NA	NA	CASSQLSEAFF	TGTGCCAGCAGCCAATTGAGTGAAGCTTTCTTT
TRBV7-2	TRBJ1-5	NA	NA	CASSLGGYNQPQHF	TGTGCCAGCAGCTTAGGGGGATACAATCAGCCCCAGCATTTT
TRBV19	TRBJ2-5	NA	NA	CASNGGRGETQYF	TGTGCCAGTAACGGGGGGCGCGGGGAGACCCAGTACTTC
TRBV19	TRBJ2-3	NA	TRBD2	CASSPRGAGSTDTQYF	TGTGCCAGTAGTCCGCGGGGGGCGGGGAGCACAGATACGCAGTATTTT
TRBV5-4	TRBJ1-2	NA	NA	CASSLVGNYGYTF	TGTGCCAGCAGCTTGGTAGGGAACTATGGCTACACCTTC
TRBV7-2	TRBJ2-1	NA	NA	CASSLRNEQFF	TGTGCCAGCAGCTTAAGAAATGAGCAGTTCTTC
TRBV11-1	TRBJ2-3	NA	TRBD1	CASSLSGQGAVDTQYF	TGTGCCAGCAGCTTATCGGGACAGGGGGCGGTAGATACGCAGTATTTT
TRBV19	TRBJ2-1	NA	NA	CASSMSSSSYNEQFF	TGTGCCAGTAGTATGTCATCGAGCTCCTACAATGAGCAGTTCTTC
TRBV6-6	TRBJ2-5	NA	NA	CASSYGRRGQYF	TGTGCCAGCAGTTACGGCCGACGGGGGCAGTACTTC
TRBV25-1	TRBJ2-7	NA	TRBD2	CASSGASGGASYEQYF	TGTGCCAGCAGTGGGGCAAGCGGGGGGGCGTCCTACGAGCAGTACTTC
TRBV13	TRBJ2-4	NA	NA	CASSSRKAKNIQYF	TGTGCCAGCAGCTCCCGTAAAGCCAAAAACATTCAGTACTTC
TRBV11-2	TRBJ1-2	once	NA	CASSLTGEGYTF	TGTGCCAGCAGCTTGACGGGCGAGGGCTACACCTTC
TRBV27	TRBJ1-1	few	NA	CAAGKNTEAFF	TGTGCCGCTGGGAAGAACACTGAAGCTTTCTTT
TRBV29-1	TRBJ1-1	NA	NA	CSVEYSPGTEAFF	TGCAGCGTTGAATACAGCCCTGGCACTGAAGCTTTCTTT
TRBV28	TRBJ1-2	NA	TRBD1	CASSLTGQGYGYTF	TGTGCCAGCAGTTTAACCGGACAGGGCTATGGCTACACCTTC
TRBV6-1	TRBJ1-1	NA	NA	CASRLGPAVGEAFF	TGTGCCAGCAGGCTTGGACCCGCCGTAGGGGAAGCTTTCTTT
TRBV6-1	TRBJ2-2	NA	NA	CASSEIVVSNTGELFF	TGTGCCAGCAGTGAAATCGTAGTCTCGAACACCGGGGAGCTGTTTTTT
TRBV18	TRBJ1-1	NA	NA	CASSPSPNTEAFF	TGTGCCAGCTCACCATCCCCGAACACTGAAGCTTTCTTT
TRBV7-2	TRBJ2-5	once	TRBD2	CASSLQGTSGSLETQYF	TGTGCCAGCAGCTTACAAGGGACTAGCGGGAGTCTTGAGACCCAGTACTTC
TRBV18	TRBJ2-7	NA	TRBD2	CASSPPTSGRTDYEQYF	TGTGCCAGCTCACCACCGACTAGCGGGAGGACGGACTACGAGCAGTACTTC
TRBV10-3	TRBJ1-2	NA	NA	CAIRAANYGYTF	TGTGCCATCAGGGCAGCAAACTATGGCTACACCTTC
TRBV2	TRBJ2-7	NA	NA	CASMSYAGANEQYF	TGTGCCAGCATGAGCTATGCAGGGGCGAACGAGCAGTACTTC
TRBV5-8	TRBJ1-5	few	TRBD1	CASSIDRGGNQPQHF	TGTGCCAGCAGCATCGACAGGGGTGGCAATCAGCCCCAGCATTTT
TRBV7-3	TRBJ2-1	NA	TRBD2	CASSPRSGGYNEQFF	TGTGCCAGCAGCCCCCGTAGCGGGGGCTACAATGAGCAGTTCTTC
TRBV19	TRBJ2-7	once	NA	CASSIPRGEQYF	TGTGCCAGTAGTATCCCTCGCGGCGAGCAGTACTTC